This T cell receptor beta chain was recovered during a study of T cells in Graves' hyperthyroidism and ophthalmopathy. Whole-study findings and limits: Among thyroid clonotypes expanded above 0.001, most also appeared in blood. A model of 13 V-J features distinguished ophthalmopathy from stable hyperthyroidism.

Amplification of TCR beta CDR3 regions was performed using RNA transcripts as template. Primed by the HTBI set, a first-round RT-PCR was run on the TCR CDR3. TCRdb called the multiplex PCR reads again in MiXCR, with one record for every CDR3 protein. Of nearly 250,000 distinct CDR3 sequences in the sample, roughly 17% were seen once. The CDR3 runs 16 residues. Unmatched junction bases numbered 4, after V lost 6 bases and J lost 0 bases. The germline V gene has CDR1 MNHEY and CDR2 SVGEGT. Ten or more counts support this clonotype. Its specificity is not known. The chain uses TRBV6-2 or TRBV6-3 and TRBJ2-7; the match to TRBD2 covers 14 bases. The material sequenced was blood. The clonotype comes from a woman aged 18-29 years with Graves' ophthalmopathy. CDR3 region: CASRGTSGRSSYEQYF. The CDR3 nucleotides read TGTGCCAGCAGAGGGACTAGCGGGAGAAGCTCCTACGAGCAGTACTTC.